This T cell receptor (beta chain) was obtained from a study of vaccination effects on CD4 cells after COVID-19. Viral peptide pools were used in the ViraFEST assay to expand antigen-specific CD4+ T cells, and sequencing came afterward. Cultured cells yielded isolated CD4+ T cells after about ten days. Vaccinated recipients, who were negative for nucleocapsid antibodies, had no history of SARS-CoV-2 infection. Every well housed some 2 million PBMC, which grew in culture alongside around 10 IU/ml IL-2 and about 10 ug/ml peptides. Both day 3 and day 7 saw half the medium replaced with IL-2 medium. With respect to this clone: Its antigen remains unidentified.

Study-wide results and caveats: The study got few convalescent patients and did not collect any early post-infection timepoints. In the late period after vaccination, infection- and vaccine-induced clones contracted markedly.

The CDR3 totals 14 residues. CDR1 and CDR2 (germline): SGDLS, YYNGEE. Trimming cost V 3 bases and J 0 bases, with 7 bases left between them. The protocol was immunoSEQ multiplex PCR, while the TCRdb copy is restricted to in-frame clones and leaves out a portion. Among 40,000 to 50,000 clones listed, 77% were seen once. This TCR derives from a human donor who received a COVID-19 vaccine. The chain uses TRBV9 and TRBJ1-3; no reliable D call. The sample consisted of CD4+ T cells from PBMCs cultured with HCoV-NL63 spike peptides, taken before COVID-19 vaccination. The CDR3 DNA reads TGTGCCAGCAGCGGACCCCCCTCTGGAAACACCATATATTTT. It specifies CASSGPPSGNTIYF.